This T cell receptor (beta chain) is from a study of CD8+ T cells in alopecia areata. Study information: Patients received oral tofacitinib, 5 to 10 mg twice daily, for moderate-to-severe alopecia areata. The study, taken as a whole, reports: Mice showed clearer TCR sharing than patients did, a gap that was possibly HLA-related.

Notes on this clone: Its antigen is not known.

Following RNA extraction, reverse transcription yielded cDNA that acted as the sequencing template. Only in-frame clones appear in the TCRdb table, and some are missing; sequencing was by immunoSEQ multiplex PCR. The data contain 150,000 to 200,000 clones, under 80% of them singletons. Germline values: CDR1 SGHRS, CDR2 YFSETQ. The germline V and J ends were trimmed by 0 bases and 7 bases, with 10 bases remaining between them. The CDR3 length is 13 residues. As for treatment: oral pan-JAK inhibitor, 5-10 mg twice daily. Specimens obtained from alopecia areata patients comprised lesional scalp punch biopsies and peripheral blood.

The TCR comes from a human donor with alopecia areata. The genes are TRBV5-1 and TRBJ1-2; perhaps TRBD1 as D (5 bases). The starting material was CD4+ T cells sorted from blood, obtained around week 50, from a patient treated with tofacitinib. The CDR3 DNA sequence: TGCGCCAGCAGCTTGGAGGGGCTTGGTGGCTACACCTTC. Translation: CASSLEGLGGYTF.